These 7 T cell receptor beta chains were all obtained from the same sample, sequenced in a study of cytomegalovirus exposure and HLA in healthy donors. The table came from immunoSEQ multiplex PCR; TCRdb's copy has only in-frame clones and leaves some out. The sample has about 160,000 clones, around four fifths seen once; the top ten hold approximately 2.4%. The source material was PBMCs. These receptors originate from a man aged 25 to 40 in good health and CMV-seropositive.

The chain is built from TRBV9 and TRBJ2-5; 11 positions agree with TRBD2. The CDR3 runs to 18 residues. Germline-derived CDR1 and CDR2 are SGDLS and YYNGEE. J was trimmed by 2 bases and V by 0 bases; bases with no gene match: 9. This CDR3 reads CASSVDGLGTSGQETQYF. As DNA, the CDR3 is TGTGCCAGCAGCGTAGATGGATTGGGGACTAGCGGACAAGAGACCCAGTACTTC.

The rearrangement joins TRBV7-6 to TRBJ2-1; 9 bases are a match to TRBD1. CDR3 length equals 15 residues. Per the germline V gene, CDR1 is SGHVS and CDR2 is FNYEAQ. V lost 5 bases to trimming and J lost 9 bases; unmatched junction nucleotides: 11. The CDR3 is CASSPPGTGSREQFF. In DNA, the CDR3 is TGTGCCAGCAGCCCCCCCGGGACAGGGTCCCGTGAGCAGTTCTTC.

This clone was found once. The rearrangement uses TRBV4-1 and TRBJ2-1; 9 bases are a match to TRBD2. V gave up 3 bases and J gave up 4 bases; unmatched junction bases: 10. Germline CDR1 is MGHRA and CDR2 is YSYEKL. The CDR3 extends over 17 amino acids. Here the CDR3 reads CASSQYSSGAGYNEQFF. The CDR3 DNA reads as TGCGCCAGCAGCCAGTACTCTAGCGGGGCCGGATACAATGAGCAGTTCTTC.

The rearrangement joins TRBV7-9 to TRBJ1-4; 10 bases are shared with TRBD1. Germline V CDR1 and CDR2: SEHNR, FQNEAQ (reference sequence). The CDR3 is 13 amino acids. The trim removed 7 bases at V and 6 bases at J, leaving 2 bases unmatched. CDR3 DNA sequence: TGTGCCAGCAAGACAGGGGGCGATGAAAAACTGTTTTTT. This encodes CASKTGGDEKLFF.

V and J are TRBV11-2 and TRBJ2-1; D is undetermined. From germline, CDR1 is SGHAT and CDR2 FQNNGV. The CDR3 contains 15 residues. V dropped 5 bases and J dropped 3 bases, with 14 bases sitting between them. The CDR3 DNA follows: TGTGCCAGCAGCCTACCGGTGACAAACTACAATGAGCAGTTCTTC. Translating it yields CASSLPVTNYNEQFF.

The chain combines TRBV11-2 with TRBJ2-3; 7 bases map to TRBD2. Trimming removed 5 bases from V and 0 bases from J; junction bases left unmatched: 8. In germline, CDR1 is SGHAT, CDR2 FQNNGV. CDR3 size: 16 residues. CDR3 in amino acids: CASSPSGVTSTDTQYF. CDR3 in DNA: TGTGCCAGCAGCCCCAGCGGGGTGACTAGCACAGATACGCAGTATTTT.

CDR3 in amino acids: CASRTFMGGFTDTQYF. DNA of the CDR3: TGTGCCAGCAGGACATTCATGGGGGGATTCACAGATACGCAGTATTTT. The chain is built from TRBV11-2 and TRBJ2-3; maybe TRBD2 (6 bases). Trimming removed 6 bases at V and 2 bases at J, with 18 bases between. This CDR3 has 16 residues. Germline CDR1 is SGHAT and CDR2 is FQNNGV. The variable domain in full, completed from reference TRBV11-2 and TRBJ2-3, reads EAGVAQSPRYKIIEKRQSVAFWCNPISGHATLYWYQQILGQGPKLLIQFQNNGVVDDSQLPKDRFSAERLKGVDSTLKIQPAKLEDSAVYLCASRTFMGGFTDTQYFGPGTRLTVL.